A single sample gave rise to the 3 T cell receptor beta chains below, sequenced in a study of T cells in localized non-small cell lung cancer. Clones were read by immunoSEQ multiplex PCR, and TCRdb kept only the in-frame ones, dropping some. The table has 25,000 to 35,000 clones, more than 75% seen once. The source material was peripheral blood, sampled before any cancer treatment. Source of these receptors: a female donor at least 60 years old with stage III squamous cell lung carcinoma.

The rearrangement uses TRBV13 and TRBJ2-7; a weak D match, TRBD1 (9 bases). The V gene lost 4 bases and the J gene lost 4 bases, with 29 bases spanning the gap. This CDR3 comprises 19 residues. CDR1 PRHDT and CDR2 FYEKMQ come from the germline V gene (reference sequence). The CDR3 sequence is CASSWCGGGTGTRPYEQYF. The DNA of the CDR3 is TGTGCCAGCAGCTGGTGTGGTGGCGGGACAGGGACTAGACCGTACGAGCAGTACTTC.

The chain carries TRBV28 and TRBJ1-3; no definite D call. Germline V gene data show CDR1 as MDHEN and CDR2 as SYDVKM. The germline V and J ends were trimmed by 5 bases and 4 bases, with 12 bases remaining between them. The CDR3 extends over 14 amino acids. The CDR3 sequence: CASSPTVLGNTIYF. The CDR3 DNA is TGTGCCAGCAGTCCAACAGTGCTCGGAAACACCATATATTTT.

This clone was picked up one time. V and J are TRBV19 and TRBJ2-5; D may be TRBD1 (6 bases). The CDR3 contains 15 residues. CDR1 LNHDA and CDR2 SQIVND come from the germline V gene (reference sequence). V was trimmed by 6 bases and J by 0 bases, leaving 14 bases between them. The DNA of the CDR3 is TGTGCCAGTAGCCCCAGGGGCAACTACCAAGAGACCCAGTACTTC. Translated: CASSPRGNYQETQYF.